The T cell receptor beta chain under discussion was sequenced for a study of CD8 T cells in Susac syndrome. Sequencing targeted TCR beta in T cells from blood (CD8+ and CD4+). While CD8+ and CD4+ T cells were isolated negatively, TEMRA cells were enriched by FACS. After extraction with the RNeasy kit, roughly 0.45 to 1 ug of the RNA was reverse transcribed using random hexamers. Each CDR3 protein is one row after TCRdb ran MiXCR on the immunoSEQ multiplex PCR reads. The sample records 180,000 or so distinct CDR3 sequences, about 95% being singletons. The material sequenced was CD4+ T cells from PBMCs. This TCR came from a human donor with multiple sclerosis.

CDR3 DNA sequence: TGTGCCAGCAGCGTAGTGCGGTCTGGGGCCAACGTCCTGACTTTC. Its translation is CASSVVRSGANVLTF. This chain joins TRBV9 and TRBJ2-6; D is unresolved. Germline V gives CDR1 SGDLS, CDR2 YYNGEE. The V gene lost 0 bases and the J gene lost 1 base, with 5 bases spanning the gap. CDR3 length equals 15 residues.